Following are 20 T cell receptor beta chains from one sample sequenced in a study of cytomegalovirus exposure and HLA in healthy donors. PCR amplification relied on 60 Vbeta primers (plus 13 Jbeta primers). Only in-frame clones appear in the TCRdb table, and some are missing; sequencing was by immunoSEQ multiplex PCR. In the table there are some 89,000 clones, 85% of which are singletons. The source material was PBMCs. Every receptor here comes from a man aged 35 to 55 in good health and CMV-seropositive.

The chain combines TRBV7-3 with TRBJ2-1; maybe TRBD2 (6 bases). CDR1 SGHTA and CDR2 FQGTGA come from the germline V gene. The germline V and J ends were trimmed by 5 bases and 6 bases, with 17 bases remaining between them. This CDR3 region has 15 residues. The CDR3 DNA follows: TGTGCCAGCAGCCCCGGGGCACTCGGGGGCAATGAGCAGTTCTTC. Translating it yields CASSPGALGGNEQFF.

This CDR3 reads CASSIASDNQPQHF. Here the CDR3 DNA reads TGTGCCAGTAGTATAGCTTCAGACAATCAGCCCCAGCATTTT. V gene TRBV19 combines with J gene TRBJ1-5; the D is unclear. V dropped 1 base and J dropped 3 bases, with 7 bases sitting between them. This CDR3 comprises 14 residues. In germline, CDR1 is LNHDA, CDR2 SQIVND (reference sequence).

V is TRBV28 and J is TRBJ2-5; 11 nucleotides line up with TRBD2. The V and J ends lost 6 bases and 5 bases, in that order; junction bases with no gene match: 8. CDR1 and CDR2 from the germline V gene are MDHEN and SYDVKM. The CDR3 consists of 15 residues. Here the CDR3 reads CASRHGTSGRETQYF. CDR3 nucleotides: TGTGCCAGCAGACACGGGACTAGCGGTCGGGAGACCCAGTACTTC.

The chain is built from TRBV6-5 and TRBJ2-2; 9 nucleotides align to TRBD2. This CDR3 contains 15 residues. J was trimmed by 4 bases and V by 6 bases; bases with no gene match: 6. Germline CDR1 MNHEY, CDR2 SVGAGI. The CDR3 nucleotides read TGTGCCAGCAGCCCGAGCGGGAGGAGCACCGGGGAGCTGTTTTTT. Amino acids: CASSPSGRSTGELFF.

This chain joins TRBV11-2 and TRBJ2-5; no clear D. Judging by the DNA end, TRBJ2-7 fits better; the J call may be wrong. The CDR3 is 14 amino acids. Germline values: CDR1 SGHAT, CDR2 FQNNGV. The CDR3 DNA follows: TGTGCCAGCAGCCCAGTACAGTGGCCCTACGAGCAGTACTTC. Translating gives CASSPVQWPYEQYF.

The chain links TRBV7-2 to TRBJ2-5; no definite D call. With the DNA end fitting TRBJ2-7 better, the J assignment may be wrong. Germline CDR1 reads SGHTA; CDR2 reads FQGNSA. CDR3 length equals 12 residues. For the CDR3, the DNA is TGTGCCAGCAGCTCGCCTTCCTACGAGCAGTACTTC. Translated: CASSSPSYEQYF.

J is TRBJ2-7 and V is TRBV7-9, with TRBD2 as a possible D gene (5 bases). The V and J ends lost 5 bases and 1 base respectively, with 12 bases between them. There are 14 residues in the CDR3. The germline gives CDR1 SEHNR, CDR2 FQNEAQ (reference sequence). The CDR3 loop is CASSIELESYEQYF. The CDR3 coding sequence is TGTGCCAGCAGCATCGAACTAGAATCCTACGAGCAGTACTTC.

The rearrangement joins TRBV11-3 to TRBJ1-1; D is undetermined. Germline lookup yields CDR1 SGHNT and CDR2 YENEEA. The V and J ends lost 5 bases and 1 base respectively, with 11 bases between them. This CDR3 contains 14 residues. CDR3 sequence reads: CASSPTRGNTEAFF. As DNA, the CDR3 is TGTGCCAGCAGCCCTACCCGGGGGAACACTGAAGCTTTCTTT.

The gene calls are TRBV28 and TRBJ2-7, with D maybe TRBD2 (6 bases). Germline CDR1 is MDHEN and CDR2 is SYDVKM. Trimming removed 7 bases at V and 6 bases at J, with 22 bases between. The CDR3 consists of 15 residues. The CDR3 DNA reads as TGTGCCAGCATCTACTCCCGGGGGTCGGTCTCCGAGCAGTACTTC. It codes for CASIYSRGSVSEQYF.

The rearrangement joins TRBV19 to TRBJ1-4; tentatively, D is TRBD1 (5 bases). The V and J ends lost 7 bases and 8 bases respectively, with 8 bases between them. Germline-derived CDR1 and CDR2 are LNHDA and SQIVND (reference sequence). This CDR3 is 11 amino acids long. The CDR3 reads CASTTGEKLFF. The CDR3 nucleotides are TGTGCCAGTACCACAGGCGAAAAACTGTTTTTT. Together with reference TRBV19 and TRBJ1-4, the CDR3 gives the full variable domain: DGGITQSPKYLFRKEGQNVTLSCEQNLNHDAMYWYRQDPGQGLRLIYYSQIVNDFQKGDIAEGYSVSREKKESFPLTVTSAQKNPTAFYLCASTTGEKLFFGSGTQLSVL.

V gene TRBV4-2 combines with J gene TRBJ2-5, with D possibly TRBD1 on 6 matching bases. Per the germline V gene, CDR1 is LGHNA and CDR2 is YNFKEQ. V dropped 5 bases and J dropped 1 base, with 11 bases sitting between them. The CDR3 runs to 14 residues. Here the CDR3 DNA reads TGTGCCAGCAGCTCGAGGACAGTCCAAGAGACCCAGTACTTC. Translated: CASSSRTVQETQYF.

The chain combines TRBV7-8 with TRBJ1-5; D gene ambiguous. Trimming removed 6 bases at V and 1 base at J, with 16 bases between. Germline CDR1 is SGHVS and CDR2 is FQNEAQ. This CDR3 is 16 amino acids long. The CDR3 nucleotides are TGTGCCAGCAGTAACGTGCAGTCCATAAGCAATCAGCCCCAGCATTTT. Its translation: CASSNVQSISNQPQHF. Full variable domain (rest looked up from reference TRBV7-8 and TRBJ1-5): GAGVSQSPRYKVAKRGQDVALRCDPISGHVSLFWYQQALGQGPEFLTYFQNEAQLDKSGLPSDRFFAERPEGSVSTLKIQRTQQEDSAVYLCASSNVQSISNQPQHFGDGTRLSIL.

This sequence joins TRBV7-2 and TRBJ2-3; 11 bases are shared with TRBD2. This CDR3 region has 16 residues. The J segment lost 2 bases and the V segment lost 7 bases, leaving 8 bases of the junction unmatched. Germline CDR1 and CDR2: SGHTA and FQGNSA. CDR3 protein: CASTPTSGGYTDTQYF. The DNA for the CDR3 is TGTGCCAGCACCCCTACTAGCGGGGGTTACACAGATACGCAGTATTTT.

This clone was seen just once. Compared with germline, one end of the junction differs, possibly owing to a read error. The chain employs TRBV2 and TRBJ2-2, with a possible D match to TRBD2 (6 bases). The germline V gene encodes CDR1 SNHLY and CDR2 FYNNEI. CDR3 length: 15 residues. CDR3 nucleotide sequence: TGTGCCAGCAGTGAAGTTGGAGGCAGTACCGGGGGGCTGTTTTTT. The encoded protein is CASSEVGGSTGGLFF.

This rearrangement joins TRBV19 to TRBJ1-6, with TRBD1 as a possible D gene (5 bases). The V gene lost 3 bases and the J gene lost 7 bases, with 16 bases spanning the gap. This CDR3 is 16 amino acids long. CDR1 LNHDA and CDR2 SQIVND come from the germline V gene (reference sequence). CDR3: CASSIGRGVKNSPLHF. For the CDR3, the DNA is TGTGCCAGTAGTATTGGGAGGGGAGTTAAAAATTCACCCCTCCACTTT. Drawing the rest from reference TRBV19 and TRBJ1-6, the complete variable domain is DGGITQSPKYLFRKEGQNVTLSCEQNLNHDAMYWYRQDPGQGLRLIYYSQIVNDFQKGDIAEGYSVSREKKESFPLTVTSAQKNPTAFYLCASSIGRGVKNSPLHFGNGTRLTVT.

This clone was observed a single time. This chain connects TRBV5-4 to TRBJ2-2; a possible D gene is TRBD1 (5 bases). Germline CDR1 SGHNT, CDR2 YYREEE (reference sequence). The CDR3 totals 13 residues. V was pared by 0 bases and J by 6 bases, with 6 bases between. The CDR3 reads CASSLEGPGELFF. CDR3 nucleotide sequence: TGTGCCAGCAGCTTGGAGGGGCCCGGGGAGCTGTTTTTT.

V usage is TRBV27 and J usage is TRBJ1-2; D remains ambiguous. The V end lost 0 bases, the J end lost 3 bases, and 11 bases lay between the germline ends. The germline gives CDR1 MNHEY, CDR2 SMNVEV (reference sequence). The CDR3 loop spans 15 amino acids. The CDR3 DNA reads as TGTGCCAGCAGTTTATCGGGCAGCCTTTACTATGGCTACACCTTC. Protein sequence: CASSLSGSLYYGYTF.

In DNA, the CDR3 is TGCGCCAGCAGCCCGGGCGGGACCCAATACAATGAGCAGTTCTTC. This sequence encodes CASSPGGTQYNEQFF. V gene TRBV5-1 combines with J gene TRBJ2-1; D is possibly TRBD2 (6 bases). Trimming removed 4 bases at V and 4 bases at J, with 15 bases between. CDR3 length: 15 residues. Germline CDR1 is SGHRS and CDR2 is YFSETQ.

The J gene is TRBJ1-1, the V gene TRBV9; D call uncertain. This CDR3 is built from 15 residues. The V gene lost 0 bases and the J gene lost 0 bases, with 9 bases spanning the gap. Germline CDR1 reads SGDLS; CDR2 reads YYNGEE. The CDR3 DNA is TGTGCCAGCAGCGTAGGGGCCGGGATGAACACTGAAGCTTTCTTT. Protein sequence: CASSVGAGMNTEAFF.

The chain links TRBV6-1 to TRBJ2-5; 11 nucleotides align to TRBD2. The end of the DNA fits TRBJ2-7 better, so the J call may be wrong. CDR1 is MNHNS, CDR2 SASEGT, per germline. The CDR3 spans 13 residues. The CDR3 here is CATASGRLYEQYF. CDR3 nucleotides: TGTGCCACCGCTAGCGGGAGGCTCTACGAGCAGTACTTC.